This TCR beta chain was recorded in a study of a mutant IDH1 vaccine in newly diagnosed glioma. For the study at large: Previous treatment comprised radiotherapy, temozolomide, or both, mostly both.

Data came from immunoSEQ multiplex PCR; TCRdb stores just in-frame clones and leaves some out. The sample shows 75,000 to 100,000 clones, 80% to 90% of them seen only once. Germline CDR1 SEHNR, CDR2 FQNEAQ (reference sequence). This CDR3 has 16 residues. V dropped 8 bases and J dropped 0; count of bases not matched to a gene: 11. Time point denoted: baseline, week 1 (first vaccination visit). Stated treatment: pre-vaccination baseline after standard-of-care therapy. Donors had new IDH1-mutant astrocytomas of WHO grade 3 or 4 (ATRX-lost). The genes are TRBV7-9 and TRBJ1-1; TRBD1 matches at 8 bases. The input for sequencing was PBMCs, taken from a glioma patient treated with radiotherapy, temozolomide or both. The TCR sequence derives from a woman between 45 and 60 years old with glioma. CDR3 nucleotide sequence: TGTGCCAGCCCCCCCCCGGACAGGGACTTGAACACTGAAGCTTTCTTT. It translates to CASPPPDRDLNTEAFF.